This T cell receptor beta chain is from a study of blood T cell repertoires in COVID-19. Profiling relied on immunoSEQ multiplex PCR, and the TCRdb table lists in-frame clones only, not all of them. The sample comprises about 82,000 clones, 80% to 90% of which are singletons, and 17% rests with the top ten. V was shortened by 6 bases and J by 2 bases, with 13 bases between the two germline ends. Looked up from germline, CDR1 is MRHNA and CDR2 is SNTAGT. CDR3 size: 14 residues. Material for sequencing was peripheral blood. The V and J genes are TRBV6-4 and TRBJ1-2; D call uncertain. The clonotype originates from a woman between 55 and 75 years old with acute or convalescent COVID-19. The chain's CDR3 is CASSESGANYGYTF. DNA of the CDR3: TGTGCCAGCAGCGAGAGCGGCGCCAACTATGGCTACACCTTC.